The 32 T cell receptor beta chains below were found in one sample sequenced in a study of T cells in Graves' hyperthyroidism and ophthalmopathy. Amplified TCR beta CDR3 regions came from RNA transcripts. The HTBI primer set was used in a first-round RT-PCR of the TCR CDR3. A single record per CDR3 protein comes from TCRdb applying MiXCR to the multiplex PCR reads. Of hundreds of thousands of distinct CDR3 sequences listed, about 20% were seen once; the top ten hold about half. Sequenced sample: blood. The receptor source for this set is a man aged 40-49 years with Graves' ophthalmopathy.

This chain links TRBV10-3 with TRBJ2-2; D gene uncertain. This CDR3 has 14 amino acids. Germline V gene lookup returns CDR1 ENHRY and CDR2 SYGVKD. Trimming left V 6 bases short and J 0 bases short, with 8 bases between. The CDR3 coding sequence is TGTGCCATCAGGACACAAGCGAACACCGGGGAGCTGTTTTTT. This codes for CAIRTQANTGELFF.

As for this clonotype: A read error is possible here, since a much larger clone lies one base away. The chain is built from TRBV7-9 and TRBJ2-1; 10 nucleotides agree with TRBD2. This CDR3 comprises 16 residues. The V gene's germline CDR1 is SEHNR and CDR2 FQNEAQ (reference sequence). V lost 2 bases to trimming and J lost 10 bases; unmatched junction nucleotides: 11. The CDR3 nucleotides are TGTGCCAGCAGCTTACCAGGGACTAGCGCCTCCAAGGAGCAGTTCTTC. It specifies CASSLPGTSASKEQFF.

This rearrangement joins TRBV6-1 to TRBJ2-2; TRBD2 is a possible D gene (7 bases). CDR3 length equals 17 residues. With 5 bases removed from V and 7 bases from J, the gap between germline ends came to 23 bases. Germline CDR1 reads MNHNS; CDR2 reads SASEGT. The CDR3 spells CASSNFLVGGQNGELFF. CDR3 nucleotide sequence: TGTGCCAGCAGTAACTTTCTCGTGGGGGGGCAGAACGGGGAGCTGTTTTTT.

This clonotype showed up many times. The CDR3: CASSYTSGPGGHIQYF. The CDR3 coding sequence is TGTGCCAGCAGTTATACTAGCGGGCCCGGAGGGCACATTCAGTACTTC. The rearrangement joins TRBV12-3 or TRBV12-4 to TRBJ2-4, with 9 positions matching TRBD2. V lost 4 bases and J lost 8; bases outside the gene matches: 12. The CDR3 is 16 residues long.

V and J are TRBV4-1 and TRBJ2-7; 13 bases line up with TRBD2. V lost 4 bases to trimming and J lost 0 bases; unmatched junction nucleotides: 9. The V gene's germline CDR1 is MGHRA and CDR2 YSYEKL. The CDR3 runs to 18 residues. The CDR3 reads CASSRATSGRPLSYEQYF. The CDR3 DNA follows: TGCGCCAGCAGCCGCGCGACTAGCGGGAGGCCCCTCTCCTACGAGCAGTACTTC.

This clonotype was seen repeatedly, ten times or more. The V call is TRBV6-2 or TRBV6-3, the J call TRBJ2-7; 9 bases are shared with TRBD1. Germline V gene data show CDR1 as MNHEY and CDR2 as SVGEGT. Trimming at V came to 0 bases and at J to 4 bases, leaving 1 base not matched to a gene. There are 14 residues in the CDR3. The CDR3 spells CASSYSTGGYEQYF. As DNA, the CDR3 is TGTGCCAGCAGTTACTCGACAGGGGGATACGAGCAGTACTTC.

This clonotype was detected once. Since a much larger clone is just one base distant, this may be a read error. The rearrangement uses TRBV7-2 and TRBJ2-3, with D perhaps matching TRBD1 (5 bases). The J call may be mistaken, given a closer DNA end match to TRBJ1-5. Germline V gene lookup returns CDR1 SGHTA and CDR2 FQGNSA. This CDR3 is built from 13 residues. The CDR3 coding sequence is TGTGCCAGCAGCTTAGTCAGGGCAGATACGCAGCATTTT. Translation gives CASSLVRADTQHF.

The sample holds many counts of this clonotype. V is TRBV7-3 and J is TRBJ2-5; D uncertain. V lost 2 bases and J 0 bases, leaving 4 bases between the germline ends. This CDR3 spans 13 amino acids. The V gene's germline CDR1 is SGHTA and CDR2 FQGTGA. The CDR3 DNA sequence: TGTGCCAGCAGCTTAGACTACCAAGAGACCCAGTACTTC. It yields the protein CASSLDYQETQYF.

This clonotype was counted only a few times. The genes are TRBV7-2 and TRBJ1-4; 9 bases agree with TRBD1. The CDR3 has 14 residues. CDR1 is SGHTA and CDR2 is FQGNSA in the germline V gene. V shed 6 bases, J shed 5 bases, and the junction held 4 bases outside the gene matches. The CDR3 loop is CASRGGTGNEKLFF. CDR3 DNA sequence: TGTGCCAGCAGGGGCGGGACAGGGAATGAAAAACTGTTTTTT.

This clonotype showed up many times. The chain is built from TRBV28 and TRBJ2-2; D is ambiguous. Germline lookup yields CDR1 MDHEN and CDR2 SYDVKM. Trimming removed 1 base at V and 4 bases at J, with 13 bases between. The CDR3 length is 16 residues. CDR3 DNA sequence: TGTGCCAGCAGTTTATCCGAGATGGTGGCCACCGGGGAGCTGTTTTTT. Translating it yields CASSLSEMVATGELFF.

The chain combines TRBV20-1 with TRBJ1-4, with D possibly being TRBD1 (6 bases). The CDR3 sequence is 14 residues long. Trimming removed 0 bases from V and 7 bases from J, with 12 bases in between. The germline CDR1 and CDR2 sequences are DFQATT and SNEGSKA (reference sequence). In nucleotides, the CDR3 is TGCAGTGCTAGAGAAGGGGGGCGCGGTGAAAAACTGTTTTTT. Amino acids: CSAREGGRGEKLFF.

This clonotype has a handful of counts. J is TRBJ1-5 and V is TRBV7-8, with 10 positions matching TRBD1. This CDR3 is 17 amino acids long. V trimming: 3 bases; J trimming: 6 bases; junction bases outside the gene matches: 11. Per germline, CDR1 SGHVS and CDR2 FQNEAQ. This chain's CDR3 is CASSLREGQGSFQPQHF. DNA for the CDR3: TGTGCCAGCAGCTTGAGAGAGGGACAGGGGTCCTTTCAGCCCCAGCATTTT.

About this clonotype itself: One base away lies a much larger clone, so this may be a sequencing read error. This chain uses TRBV20-1 with TRBJ2-3; D is unresolved. The CDR3 consists of 14 residues. Germline loops: CDR1 DFQATT, CDR2 SNEGSKA (reference sequence). The CDR3 nucleotides are TGCGGTGCTAGTGCACGGCAGGGCACAGATACGCAGTATTTT. Translating it yields CGASARQGTDTQYF.

In this sample, this clonotype turned up many times. As DNA, the CDR3 is TGTGCCTGGAGCGCAGGGACTCAAGAGACCCAGTACTTC. It codes for CAWSAGTQETQYF. The V and J genes are TRBV30 and TRBJ2-5; D possibly corresponds to TRBD2 (6 bases). Germline lookup yields CDR1 GTSNPN and CDR2 SVGIG (reference sequence). V gave up 3 bases and J gave up 2 bases, with 10 bases separating them. The CDR3 spans 13 residues. Using reference TRBV30 and TRBJ2-5 for the parts outside the CDR3, the full variable domain is SQTIHQWPATLVQPVGSPLSLECTVEGTSNPNLYWYRQAAGRGLQLLFYSVGIGQISSEVPQNLSASRPQDRQFILSSKKLLLSDSGFYLCAWSAGTQETQYFGPGTRLLVL.

The V call is TRBV11-2, the J call TRBJ2-3; 16 bases map to TRBD2. This CDR3 has 20 residues. J was trimmed by 5 bases and V by 8 bases; bases with no gene match: 19. CDR1 and CDR2 from the germline V gene are SGHAT and FQNNGV. The CDR3 reads CASGYPPTGTSGRAVDTQYF. In DNA form, the CDR3 reads TGTGCCAGCGGATACCCCCCTACCGGGACTAGCGGGAGGGCGGTAGATACGCAGTATTTT.

The V gene is TRBV5-1, the J gene TRBJ1-3; a possible D gene is TRBD1 (5 bases). CDR1 and CDR2 (germline): SGHRS, YFSETQ. With 3 bases removed from V and 0 bases from J, the gap between germline ends came to 13 bases. This CDR3 is 16 amino acids long. The CDR3 DNA follows: TGCGCCAGCAGCTGGGGCCCTGGGGACTCTGGAAACACCATATATTTT. Its protein is CASSWGPGDSGNTIYF.

V usage is TRBV7-9 and J usage is TRBJ2-2, with D perhaps matching TRBD2 (6 bases). CDR1 is SEHNR, CDR2 FQNEAQ, per germline (reference sequence). The length of the CDR3 is 14 residues. Trimming cost V 5 bases and J 1 base, with 8 bases left between them. The CDR3 region has the DNA TGTGCCAGCAGCCCGCGGGAGAACACCGGGGAGCTGTTTTTT. Amino acids: CASSPRENTGELFF. Looking up the rest from reference TRBV7-9 and TRBJ2-2 gives the full variable domain: DTGVSQNPRHKITKRGQNVTFRCDPISEHNRLYWYRQTLGQGPEFLTYFQNEAQLEKSRLLSDRFSAERPKGSFSTLEIQRTEQGDSAMYLCASSPRENTGELFFGEGSRLTVL.

The rearrangement joins TRBV5-5 to TRBJ1-4; D is unresolved. The V end lost 4 bases, the J end lost 7 bases, and 8 bases lay between the germline ends. The CDR3 is made up of 12 amino acids. Germline CDR1 is SGHKS and CDR2 is YYEKEE (reference sequence). The CDR3 loop is CASSLTSEKLFF. CDR3 DNA: TGTGCCAGCAGCCTGACATCTGAAAAACTGTTTTTT.

This clonotype was observed many times. J is TRBJ2-3 and V is TRBV5-1, with D uncertain. CDR1 SGHRS and CDR2 YFSETQ come from the germline V gene. The CDR3 length is 12 residues. Deletions cut 0 bases from V and 3 bases from J, with 2 bases between. DNA for the CDR3: TGCGCCAGCAGCTTGGAGACAGATACGCAGTATTTT. It codes for CASSLETDTQYF.

This clonotype came up a few times. The V call is TRBV14, the J call TRBJ2-5; 7 nucleotides align to TRBD1. CDR3 length: 15 amino acids. The germline gives CDR1 SGHDN, CDR2 FVKESK. Losses at the gene ends were 4 bases for V and 5 bases for J; bases not matched to a gene: 10. CDR3 bases: TGTGCCAGCAGCCCACACACAGGGGTCGGGGAGACCCAGTACTTC. Translating gives CASSPHTGVGETQYF.

The chain links TRBV12-3 or TRBV12-4 to TRBJ1-6, with 8 bases fitting TRBD1. This CDR3 has 15 amino acids. V shed 6 bases, J shed 7 bases, and the junction held 8 bases outside the gene matches. The CDR3 coding sequence is TGTGCCAGCAGCCGAACAGGGGGTCAGAATTCACCCCTCCACTTT. Protein: CASSRTGGQNSPLHF.

V is TRBV20-1 and J is TRBJ2-1; TRBD2 matches at 11 bases. The V and J ends lost 6 bases and 0 bases, in that order; junction bases with no gene match: 10. Germline-derived CDR1 and CDR2 are DFQATT and SNEGSKA (reference sequence). This CDR3 spans 17 amino acids. DNA for the CDR3: TGCAGTGCCCCCGGGACTAGCGGATTGAGCTCCTACAATGAGCAGTTCTTC. Encoded protein: CSAPGTSGLSSYNEQFF.

V and J are TRBV7-9 and TRBJ1-1, with D possibly being TRBD1 (6 bases). CDR1 and CDR2 from the germline V gene are SEHNR and FQNEAQ (reference sequence). The V gene lost 5 bases and the J gene lost 4 bases, with 17 bases spanning the gap. The CDR3 sequence is 15 residues long. The CDR3 DNA reads TGTGCCAGCAGCCAAACAGGGAGAACGGGCACTGAAGCTTTCTTT. It translates to CASSQTGRTGTEAFF.

This clonotype was observed at least ten times. The V gene is TRBV28, the J gene TRBJ1-1; D gene uncertain. Germline V lookup: CDR1 MDHEN, CDR2 SYDVKM. The CDR3 has 13 amino acids. V lost 4 bases to trimming and J lost 7 bases, with 13 bases between them. Here the CDR3 reads CASSWRTPHEAFF. As DNA, the CDR3 is TGTGCCAGCAGTTGGAGGACGCCCCATGAAGCTTTCTTT.

V and J are TRBV5-6 and TRBJ2-7, with unresolved D. V was clipped by 1 base and J by 5 bases, with 7 bases between them. This CDR3 region has 12 residues. CDR1 and CDR2 (germline): SGHDT, YYEEEE. The CDR3 coding sequence is TGTGCCAGCAGCTTGACGGCCCACGAGCAGTACTTC. It translates to CASSLTAHEQYF.

This clonotype was detected ten times or more. V and J are TRBV20-1 and TRBJ2-5; D is perhaps TRBD1 (6 bases). CDR1 is DFQATT and CDR2 is SNEGSKA in the germline V gene (reference sequence). Trimming removed 5 bases from V and 5 bases from J, with 15 bases in between. The CDR3 is 13 amino acids. CDR3 DNA sequence: TGCAGTGCTCACCCTGGGGGCAGGGAGACCCAGTACTTC. This sequence encodes CSAHPGGRETQYF.

CDR3 sequence: CAWSRTSGLADTQYF. For the CDR3, the DNA is TGTGCCTGGAGTCGTACTAGCGGGCTCGCAGATACGCAGTATTTT. The chain uses TRBV30 and TRBJ2-3; 9 bases line up with TRBD2. The V and J ends lost 2 bases and 4 bases, in that order; junction bases with no gene match: 7. The CDR3 is 15 amino acids. Germline CDR1 reads GTSNPN; CDR2 reads SVGIG (reference sequence).

This clonotype has a count of ten or more. V usage is TRBV6-1 and J usage is TRBJ2-1, with 10 nucleotides matching TRBD2. The V and J ends lost 4 bases and 6 bases, in that order; junction bases with no gene match: 6. The CDR3 sequence is 15 residues long. Germline V gene data show CDR1 as MNHNS and CDR2 as SASEGT. The CDR3 nucleotides read TGTGCCAGCAGTGCCCCCAGCGGGAGGGCCAATGAGCAGTTCTTC. This gives the protein CASSAPSGRANEQFF.

This clonotype showed up just a few times. The V call is TRBV10-3, the J call TRBJ2-7, with TRBD1 matching 8 bases. The CDR3 runs to 14 residues. The V gene end was trimmed by 6 bases and the J gene end by 3 bases; junction bases not matched to a gene: 7. CDR1 and CDR2 (germline): ENHRY, SYGVKD. DNA of the CDR3: TGTGCCATCAGACCACAGGGGGATTTCTACGAGCAGTACTTC. Its translation is CAIRPQGDFYEQYF.

The genes are TRBV4-2 and TRBJ1-2, with D possibly matching TRBD1 (6 bases). Between the trimmed V and J ends, which lost 6 bases and 4 bases, there was a span of 24 bases. Per germline, CDR1 LGHNA and CDR2 YNFKEQ. CDR3 length equals 17 residues. CDR3 sequence reads: CASSKEGGAGAFYGYTF. The CDR3 DNA follows: TGTGCCAGCAGTAAAGAGGGGGGGGCAGGGGCTTTCTATGGCTACACCTTC.

This clonotype was detected a few times. This chain links TRBV2 with TRBJ2-7; 9 bases align to TRBD1. The CDR3 consists of 13 residues. Germline V gene lookup returns CDR1 SNHLY and CDR2 FYNNEI. Trimming at V came to 6 bases and at J to 6 bases, leaving 6 bases not matched to a gene. CDR3 coding DNA: TGTGCCAGCAGGTCTACAGGGGGCATCGAGCAGTACTTC. Its protein product is CASRSTGGIEQYF.

The V call is TRBV7-2, the J call TRBJ2-1; TRBD2 matches 10 bases. The trim removed 1 base at V and 3 bases at J, leaving 3 bases unmatched. CDR3 length: 16 amino acids. Germline V CDR1 and CDR2: SGHTA, FQGNSA. DNA of the CDR3: TGTGCCAGCAGCTTAGGCAGGACTAGCGGCTACAATGAGCAGTTCTTC. The encoded protein is CASSLGRTSGYNEQFF.